These T cell receptor beta chains were read from a single sample in a study of beta chain features in type 1 diabetes. Some clones are missing from TCRdb's copy, which holds only in-frame ones; the method was immunoSEQ multiplex PCR. The profile covers about 360,000 clones, with 10% to 15% appearing a single time and around 0.02% taken by the ten largest. The sample taken for sequencing was naive CD4+ T cells from blood. The receptors here all came from a man in his late teens or twenties in good health. CDR3s include the opening cysteine and the closing phenylalanine or tryptophan. The order of the fields is J gene, D gene, V gene, clone size, CDR3 protein, CDR3 DNA. A D gene is named only where the DNA matches it firmly. For some rows the clone size is stated as once, few or many, or as a class when expanded; others skip it.

TRBJ1-1 | - | TRBV5-4 | - | CASSLGVSTEAFF | TGTGCCAGCAGCTTGGGTGTGAGCACTGAAGCTTTCTTT
TRBJ1-4 | - | TRBV28 | few | CASLDSRDEKLFF | TGTGCCAGCCTCGACAGCAGGGATGAAAAACTGTTTTTT
TRBJ2-5 | - | TRBV7-9 | few | CASSPQGETQYF | TGTGCCAGCAGTCCACAGGGAGAGACCCAGTACTTC
TRBJ2-5 | - | TRBV9 | few | CASSVAIGFQETQYF | TGTGCCAGCAGCGTAGCTATCGGGTTCCAAGAGACCCAGTACTTC
TRBJ2-5 | - | TRBV5-6 | - | CASSSLASETQYF | TGTGCCAGCAGCTCGCTAGCGTCTGAGACCCAGTACTTC
TRBJ1-2 | TRBD1 | TRBV7-2 | few | CASSFKGAGDGYTF | TGTGCCAGCAGCTTTAAGGGGGCAGGGGATGGCTACACCTTC
TRBJ2-7 | - | TRBV7-9 | few | CASRISGGANEQYF | TGTGCCAGCAGGATCAGCGGAGGGGCAAACGAGCAGTACTTC
TRBJ2-3 | - | TRBV5-6 | - | CASSFIQSTDTQYF | TGTGCCAGCAGCTTTATCCAGAGCACAGATACGCAGTATTTT
TRBJ2-1 | - | TRBV10-3 | - | CAISKQGPYNEQFF | TGTGCCATCAGTAAACAGGGCCCGTACAATGAGCAGTTCTTC
TRBJ2-3 | TRBD2 | TRBV15 | - | CATSRGGSGGPTDTQYF | TGTGCCACCAGCAGAGGAGGTAGCGGGGGGCCTACAGATACGCAGTATTTT
TRBJ2-4 | TRBD2 | TRBV11-2 | few | CASSSGGFKNIQYF | TGTGCCAGCAGCTCCGGGGGGTTCAAAAACATTCAGTACTTC
TRBJ1-1 | - | TRBV11-3 | - | CASTRGRESAEAFF | TGTGCCAGCACCAGGGGCAGGGAGAGCGCTGAAGCTTTCTTT
TRBJ1-5 | TRBD1 | TRBV7-8 | - | CASSYRTGLRPQHF | TGTGCCAGCAGCTATCGGACAGGCCTCCGACCCCAGCATTTT
TRBJ1-6 | - | TRBV28 | - | CASSPRTGGASPLHF | TGTGCCAGCAGTCCCCGCACGGGGGGCGCATCACCCCTCCACTTT
TRBJ2-4 | TRBD2 | TRBV4-2 | - | CASSPQVGEGWNIQYF | TGTGCCAGCAGCCCCCAGGTGGGGGAGGGGTGGAACATTCAGTACTTC
TRBJ1-1 | - | TRBV7-9 | - | CASLQSGTEAFF | TGTGCCAGCCTTCAGTCGGGAACTGAAGCTTTCTTT
TRBJ2-1 | TRBD1 | TRBV29-1 | - | CSVGQGFGNEQFF | TGCAGCGTGGGACAGGGGTTTGGCAATGAGCAGTTCTTC
TRBJ2-1 | - | TRBV11-2 | few | CASSLAGVYNEQFF | TGTGCCAGCAGCTTAGCCGGGGTGTACAATGAGCAGTTCTTC
TRBJ1-2 | - | TRBV29-1 | - | CSVGTDSNYGYTF | TGCAGCGTTGGGACAGATTCCAACTATGGCTACACCTTC
TRBJ2-7 | - | TRBV30 | few | CAWSVAPRAYEQYF | TGTGCCTGGAGTGTAGCCCCCCGGGCCTACGAGCAGTACTTC
TRBJ2-3 | - | TRBV23-1 | few | CASSRVRGCFSGFDTQYF | TGCGCCAGCAGTCGGGTTAGGGGCTGCTTTTCTGGGTTCGATACGCAGTATTTT
TRBJ2-7 | TRBD1 | TRBV30 | few | CAWTPILTGRDEVQYF | TGTGCCTGGACCCCAATATTGACAGGGCGAGACGAGGTGCAGTACTTC
TRBJ2-5 | TRBD2 | TRBV28 | few | CASSLRASGFWEETQYF | TGTGCCAGCAGTTTGAGGGCTAGCGGGTTCTGGGAAGAGACCCAGTACTTC
TRBJ2-3 | - | TRBV7-9 | few | CASSLGRSGGTDTQYF | TGTGCCAGCAGCTTAGGGCGGTCAGGGGGGACAGATACGCAGTATTTT
TRBJ2-7 | - | TRBV15 | few | CATSTFRGNEQYF | TGTGCCACCAGCACTTTCAGAGGGAACGAGCAGTACTTC
TRBJ2-7 | TRBD1 | TRBV19 | - | CASSPPDRATEQYF | TGTGCCAGTAGTCCTCCGGACAGGGCGACGGAGCAGTACTTC
TRBJ1-1 | - | TRBV20-1 | few | CSARIAEAFF | TGCAGTGCTAGAATCGCTGAAGCTTTCTTT
TRBJ2-2 | TRBD2 | TRBV2 | - | CASITLAGKNTGELFF | TGTGCCAGCATTACACTAGCGGGGAAAAACACCGGGGAGCTGTTTTTT
TRBJ1-1 | TRBD1 | TRBV5-1 | few | CASKRQGEAFF | TGCGCCAGCAAGCGACAGGGAGAAGCTTTCTTT
TRBJ1-2 | TRBD1 | TRBV6-6 | - | CASRTSEGADGYTF | TGTGCCAGCAGGACCTCAGAGGGGGCAGATGGCTACACCTTC
TRBJ1-6 | - | TRBV5-1 | - | CASSLAWDTSSYNSPLHF | TGCGCCAGCAGCTTGGCTTGGGACACGAGCTCCTATAATTCACCCCTCCACTTT
TRBJ1-2 | - | TRBV27 | few | CASSARGFGGDYGYTF | TGTGCCAGCAGTGCAAGAGGGTTCGGGGGTGACTATGGCTACACCTTC
TRBJ1-1 | - | TRBV7-2 | few | CASSFFPGGTEAFF | TGTGCCAGCAGCTTTTTCCCGGGGGGGACTGAAGCTTTCTTT
TRBJ2-7 | - | TRBV6-5 | few | CASSRQASSYEQYF | TGTGCCAGCAGTCGACAGGCGAGCTCCTACGAGCAGTACTTC
TRBJ1-2 | - | TRBV9 | - | CASSVGALPTNGYTF | TGTGCCAGCAGCGTAGGGGCTCTCCCGACCAATGGCTACACCTTC
TRBJ1-1 | - | TRBV6-5 | - | CASRESAENTEAFF | TGTGCCAGCAGGGAGTCGGCAGAGAACACTGAAGCTTTCTTT